This T cell receptor (beta chain) was recovered during a study of CD8 T cells in Susac syndrome. Trimming stripped 5 bases from V and 0 bases from J, with 13 bases between. The length of the CDR3 is 15 residues. The germline CDR1 and CDR2 sequences are SGHVS and FQNEAQ. Random hexamers were used to reverse transcribe an amount of about 0.45 to 1 ug RNA. TCRdb reanalysed the immunoSEQ multiplex PCR reads using MiXCR and keeps one entry per CDR3 protein. The table lists some 120,000 distinct CDR3 sequences, around 94% of them singletons. Sequenced sample: CD4+ T cells from PBMCs. The receptor's source is a human donor in good health. The V gene is TRBV7-8, the J gene TRBJ1-1; D is uncertain. The CDR3 protein is CASSQIKEMNTEAFF. CDR3 coding DNA: TGTGCCAGCAGCCAAATAAAGGAAATGAACACTGAAGCTTTCTTT. The full variable domain, in which reference TRBV7-8 and TRBJ1-1 provide the parts outside the CDR3, is GAGVSQSPRYKVAKRGQDVALRCDPISGHVSLFWYQQALGQGPEFLTYFQNEAQLDKSGLPSDRFFAERPEGSVSTLKIQRTQQEDSAVYLCASSQIKEMNTEAFFGQGTRLTVV.